This T cell receptor beta chain is drawn from a study of cytomegalovirus exposure and HLA in healthy donors. The PCR had 60 Vbeta and 13 Jbeta primers. Only in-frame clones appear in the TCRdb table, and some are missing; sequencing was by immunoSEQ multiplex PCR. The sample records 140,000 or so clones, more than 60% being singletons. The sample taken for sequencing was PBMCs. The receptor was derived from a male donor in good health and CMV-seronegative.

The DNA of the CDR3 is TGTGCCAGCAGCTTTACAGGGGTCAGAAACACCATATATTTT. It specifies CASSFTGVRNTIYF. This chain links TRBV5-6 with TRBJ1-3, with 7 bases lining up with TRBD1. The CDR3 covers 14 residues. V trimming: 2 bases; J trimming: 5 bases; junction bases outside the gene matches: 4. The V gene's germline CDR1 is SGHDT and CDR2 YYEEEE.